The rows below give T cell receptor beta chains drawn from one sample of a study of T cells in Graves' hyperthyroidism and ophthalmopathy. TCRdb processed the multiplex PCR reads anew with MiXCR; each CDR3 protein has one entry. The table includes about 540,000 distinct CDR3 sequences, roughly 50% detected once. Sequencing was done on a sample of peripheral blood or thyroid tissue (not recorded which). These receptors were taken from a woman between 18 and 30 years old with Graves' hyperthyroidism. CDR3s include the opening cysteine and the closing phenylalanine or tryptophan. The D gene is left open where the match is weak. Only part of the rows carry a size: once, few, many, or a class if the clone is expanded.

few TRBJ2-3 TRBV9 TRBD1 TGTGCCAGCAGCCCGGGACAGAACACAGATACGCAGTATTTT CASSPGQNTDTQYF
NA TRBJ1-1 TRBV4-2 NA TGTGCCAGCAGCCAAGCAGACCTAGCGGTCACTGAAGCTTTCTTT CASSQADLAVTEAFF
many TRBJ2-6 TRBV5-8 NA TGTGCCAGCAGCTGGGCAACAGGGGCCAACGTCCTGACTTTC CASSWATGANVLTF
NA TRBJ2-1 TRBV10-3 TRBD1 TGTGCCACCAGTGGGGGACAGGACAATGAGCAGTTCTTC CATSGGQDNEQFF
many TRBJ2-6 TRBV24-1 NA TGTGCCACCATGTTGACTGGGGCCAACGTCCTGACTTTC CATMLTGANVLTF
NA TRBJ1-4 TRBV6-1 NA TGTGCCGGCAGTCCCCGAGGGGCCACTAATGAAAAACTGTTTTTT CAGSPRGATNEKLFF
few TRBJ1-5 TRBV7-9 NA TGTGCCAGCAGCCTGGGCGGGTTCCTCCAGCCCCAGCATTTT CASSLGGFLQPQHF
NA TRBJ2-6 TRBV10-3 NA TGTGCCATCAGTGGAACGGGACGGGTGAGCTCTGGGGCCAACGTCCTGACTTTC CAISGTGRVSSGANVLTF
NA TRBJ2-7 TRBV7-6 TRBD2 TGTGCCAGCTCACCACCCTTTAGCGGGAATGCCTACGAGCAGTACTTC CASSPPFSGNAYEQYF
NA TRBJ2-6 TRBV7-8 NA TGTGCCAGCAGCCCTGGGGACAACGTCCTGACTTTC CASSPGDNVLTF
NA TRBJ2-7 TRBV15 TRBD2 TGTGCCACCAGCGGAGGACCAGCGGGGCGGGGCGAGCAGTACTTC CATSGGPAGRGEQYF
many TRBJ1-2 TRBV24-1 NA TGTGCCACCAGTGGGGCACTGTCGAACTATGGCTACACCTTC CATSGALSNYGYTF
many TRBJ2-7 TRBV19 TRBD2 TGTGCCAGTAGTCCTCGGGGGGGAGGACAGTACTTC CASSPRGGGQYF
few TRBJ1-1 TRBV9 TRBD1 TGTGCCAGCAGCTTGGGACAGGTCGGCGATGAAGCTTTCTTT CASSLGQVGDEAFF
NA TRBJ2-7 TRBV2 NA TGTGCCAGCACCCCCTTCTACGAGCAGTACTTC CASTPFYEQYF
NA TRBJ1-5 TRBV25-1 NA TGTGCCATCCTTAGGGGGGGCAATCAGCCCCAGCATTTT CAILRGGNQPQHF
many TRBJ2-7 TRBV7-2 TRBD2 TGTGCCAGCAGCTCGGGACTAGCCCACTACGAGCAGTACTTC CASSSGLAHYEQYF
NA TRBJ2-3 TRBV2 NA TGTGCCAGCAGTGGTCTAAGCACAGATACGCAGTATTTT CASSGLSTDTQYF
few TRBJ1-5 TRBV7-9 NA TGCGCCAGCAGCCGGGGGATCAATCAGCCCCAGCATTTT CASSRGINQPQHF
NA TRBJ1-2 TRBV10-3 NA TGTGCCATCAGTGCCCCTGGGATGTCCTTCGGTGGCTACACCTTC CAISAPGMSFGGYTF
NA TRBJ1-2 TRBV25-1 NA TGCGCCAGCAGCCAAGATACCAGGGGCGTATATGGCTACACCTTC CASSQDTRGVYGYTF
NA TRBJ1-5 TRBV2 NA TGTGCCAGCAGTCCTGCAAATCAGCCCCAGCATTTT CASSPANQPQHF
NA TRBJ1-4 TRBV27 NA TGTGCCAGCAGTTCAGTAGGGGAAAAACTGTTTTTT CASSSVGEKLFF
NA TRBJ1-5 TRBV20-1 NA TGCAGTGCTACCGAGGCCGGCGATCAGCCCCAGCATTTT CSATEAGDQPQHF
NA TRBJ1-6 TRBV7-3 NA TGTGCCAGCAGCTTATCGGGGGGAGCTTCACCCCTCCACTTT CASSLSGGASPLHF
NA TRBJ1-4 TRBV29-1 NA TGCAGCGTGAGTGGGCTAGCGGGACATGAAAAACTGTTTTTT CSVSGLAGHEKLFF
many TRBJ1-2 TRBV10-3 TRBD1 TGTGCCACCTGGGACAGGGGGCCTAACTATGGCTACACCTTC CATWDRGPNYGYTF
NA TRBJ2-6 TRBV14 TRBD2 TGTGCCAGCAGGCCGAGACTAGCGGGAGAATCTGGGGCCAACGTCCTGACTTTC CASRPRLAGESGANVLTF
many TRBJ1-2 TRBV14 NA TGTGCCAGCAGCCAAGGGGTCAGCTATGGCTACACCTTC CASSQGVSYGYTF
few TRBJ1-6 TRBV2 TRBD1 TGTGCCAGCCGAAGATACCCGGACAGGGCCAGAGGGTCACCCCTCCACTTT CASRRYPDRARGSPLHF
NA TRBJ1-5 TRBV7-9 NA TGTGCCAGCAGCCCGGGCGCCGGGCGCAATCAGCCCCAGCATTTT CASSPGAGRNQPQHF
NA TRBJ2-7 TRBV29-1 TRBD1 TGCAGCTCGGGGACAGGGGATCCCGAGCAGTACTTC CSSGTGDPEQYF